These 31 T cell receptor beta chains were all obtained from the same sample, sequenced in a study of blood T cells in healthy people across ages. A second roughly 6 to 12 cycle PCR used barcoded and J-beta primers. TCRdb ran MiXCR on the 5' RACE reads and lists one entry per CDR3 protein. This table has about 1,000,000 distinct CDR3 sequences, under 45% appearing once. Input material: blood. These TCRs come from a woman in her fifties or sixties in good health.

The CDR3 DNA follows: TGTGCCAGCAGCGTAGAACCAGGGAGTGGGAATTCACCCCTCCACTTT. It specifies CASSVEPGSGNSPLHF. The V call is TRBV9, the J call TRBJ1-6; D possibly corresponds to TRBD1 (5 bases). In germline, CDR1 is SGDLS, CDR2 YYNGEE. The CDR3 contains 16 residues. V was trimmed by 0 bases and J by 7 bases, leaving 14 bases between them.

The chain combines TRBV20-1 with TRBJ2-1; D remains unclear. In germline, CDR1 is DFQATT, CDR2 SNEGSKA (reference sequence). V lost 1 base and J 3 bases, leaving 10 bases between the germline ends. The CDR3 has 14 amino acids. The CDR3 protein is CSARARLNYNEQFF. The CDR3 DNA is TGCAGTGCTAGAGCACGGTTAAACTACAATGAGCAGTTCTTC.

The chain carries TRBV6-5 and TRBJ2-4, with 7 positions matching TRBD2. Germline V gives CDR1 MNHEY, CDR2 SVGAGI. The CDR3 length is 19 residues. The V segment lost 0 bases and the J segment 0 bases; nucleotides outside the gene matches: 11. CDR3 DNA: TGTGCCAGCAGTTACTCAGGGAGGGACCGAAGCATAGCCAAAAACATTCAGTACTTC. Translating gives CASSYSGRDRSIAKNIQYF.

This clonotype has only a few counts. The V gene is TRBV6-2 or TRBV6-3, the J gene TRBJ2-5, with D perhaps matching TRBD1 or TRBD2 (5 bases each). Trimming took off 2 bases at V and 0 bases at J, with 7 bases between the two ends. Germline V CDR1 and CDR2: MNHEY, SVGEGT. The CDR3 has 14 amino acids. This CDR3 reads CASSYVGDQETQYF. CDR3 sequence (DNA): TGTGCCAGCAGTTACGTGGGGGACCAAGAGACCCAGTACTTC.

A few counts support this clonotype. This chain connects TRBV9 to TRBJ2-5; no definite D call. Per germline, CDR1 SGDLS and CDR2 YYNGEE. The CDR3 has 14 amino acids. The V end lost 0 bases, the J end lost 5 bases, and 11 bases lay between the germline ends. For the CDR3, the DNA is TGTGCCAGCAGCGTAGATGATTATGTGGAGACCCAGTACTTC. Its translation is CASSVDDYVETQYF.

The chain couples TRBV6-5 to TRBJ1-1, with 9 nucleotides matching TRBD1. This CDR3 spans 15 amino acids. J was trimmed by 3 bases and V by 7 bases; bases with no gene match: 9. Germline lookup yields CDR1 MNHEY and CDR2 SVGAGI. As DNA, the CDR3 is TGTGCCAGCATAGCCGGGGGACAGGGTCACACTGAAGCTTTCTTT. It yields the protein CASIAGGQGHTEAFF.

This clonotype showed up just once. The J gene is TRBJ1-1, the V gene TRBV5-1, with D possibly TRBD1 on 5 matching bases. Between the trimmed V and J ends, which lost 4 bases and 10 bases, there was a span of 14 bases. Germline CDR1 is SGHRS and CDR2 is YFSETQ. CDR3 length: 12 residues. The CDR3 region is CASSATGGLAFF. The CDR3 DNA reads TGCGCCAGCAGCGCTACGGGGGGACTAGCTTTCTTT.

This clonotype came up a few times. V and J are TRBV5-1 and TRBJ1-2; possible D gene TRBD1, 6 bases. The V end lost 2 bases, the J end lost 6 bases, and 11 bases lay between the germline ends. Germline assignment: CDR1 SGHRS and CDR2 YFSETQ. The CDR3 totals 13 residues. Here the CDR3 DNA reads TGCGCCAGCAGCTTAACAGGGAAACATGGCTACACCTTC. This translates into CASSLTGKHGYTF. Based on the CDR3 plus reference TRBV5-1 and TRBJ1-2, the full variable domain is KAGVTQTPRYLIKTRGQQVTLSCSPISGHRSVSWYQQTPGQGLQFLFEYFSETQRNKGNFPGRFSGRQFSNSRSEMNVSTLELGDSALYLCASSLTGKHGYTFGSGTRLTVV.

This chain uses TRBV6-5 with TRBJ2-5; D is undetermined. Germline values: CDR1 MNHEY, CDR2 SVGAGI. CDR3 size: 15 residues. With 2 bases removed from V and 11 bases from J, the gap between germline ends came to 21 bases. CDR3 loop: CASSYGRRPRVEQYF. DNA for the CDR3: TGTGCCAGCAGTTACGGGCGTCGGCCTCGGGTTGAGCAGTACTTC.

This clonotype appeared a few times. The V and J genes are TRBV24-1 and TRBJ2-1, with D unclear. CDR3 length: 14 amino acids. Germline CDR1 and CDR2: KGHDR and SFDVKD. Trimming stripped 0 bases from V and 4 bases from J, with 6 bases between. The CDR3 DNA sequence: TGTGCCACCAGTGATTTGTCCCAGTACAATGAGCAGTTCTTC. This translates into CATSDLSQYNEQFF.

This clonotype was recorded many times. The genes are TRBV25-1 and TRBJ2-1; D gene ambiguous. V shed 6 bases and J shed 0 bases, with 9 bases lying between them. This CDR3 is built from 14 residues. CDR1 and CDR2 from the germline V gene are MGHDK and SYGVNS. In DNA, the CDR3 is TGTGCCAGCAGCGAGTCCTCCTCCTACAATGAGCAGTTCTTC. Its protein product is CASSESSSYNEQFF.

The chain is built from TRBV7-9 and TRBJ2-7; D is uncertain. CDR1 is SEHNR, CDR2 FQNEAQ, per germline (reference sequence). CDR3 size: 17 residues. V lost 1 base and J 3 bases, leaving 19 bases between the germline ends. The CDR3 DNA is TGTGCCAGCAGCTTAGATGGGTCCGGCGGTTCTCTCTACGAGCAGTACTTC. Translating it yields CASSLDGSGGSLYEQYF.

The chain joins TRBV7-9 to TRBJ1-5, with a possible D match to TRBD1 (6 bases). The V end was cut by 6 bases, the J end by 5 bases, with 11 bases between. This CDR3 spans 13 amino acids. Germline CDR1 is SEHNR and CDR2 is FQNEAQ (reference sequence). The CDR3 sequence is CASRRDTDQPQHF. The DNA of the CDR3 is TGTGCCAGCAGACGGGACACCGATCAGCCCCAGCATTTT.

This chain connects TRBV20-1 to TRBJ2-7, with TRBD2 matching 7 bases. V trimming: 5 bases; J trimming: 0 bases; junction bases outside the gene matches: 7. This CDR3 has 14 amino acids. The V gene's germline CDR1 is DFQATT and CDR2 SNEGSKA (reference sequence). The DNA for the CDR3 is TGCAGTGCTTCGACTAGCATCAACTCCTACGAGCAGTACTTC. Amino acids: CSASTSINSYEQYF.

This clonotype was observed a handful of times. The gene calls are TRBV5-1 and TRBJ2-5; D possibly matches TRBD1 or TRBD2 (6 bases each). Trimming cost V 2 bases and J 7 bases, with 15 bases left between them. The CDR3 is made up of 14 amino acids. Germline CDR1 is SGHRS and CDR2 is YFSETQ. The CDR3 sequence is CASSFSSGAGTQYF. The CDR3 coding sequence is TGCGCCAGCAGCTTTTCGTCGGGGGCCGGGACCCAGTACTTC.

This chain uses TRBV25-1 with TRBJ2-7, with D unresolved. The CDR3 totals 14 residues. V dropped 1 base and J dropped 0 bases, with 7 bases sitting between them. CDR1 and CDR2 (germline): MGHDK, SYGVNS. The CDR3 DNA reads TGTGCCAGCAGTGAATCGCCCCCCTCCTACGAGCAGTACTTC. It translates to CASSESPPSYEQYF.

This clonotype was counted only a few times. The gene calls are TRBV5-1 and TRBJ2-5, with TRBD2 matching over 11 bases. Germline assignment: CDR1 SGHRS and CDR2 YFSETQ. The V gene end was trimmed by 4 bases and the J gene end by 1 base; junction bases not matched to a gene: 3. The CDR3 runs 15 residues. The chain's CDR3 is CASSIGTSGQETQYF. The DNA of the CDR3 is TGCGCCAGCAGCATTGGGACTAGCGGCCAAGAGACCCAGTACTTC.

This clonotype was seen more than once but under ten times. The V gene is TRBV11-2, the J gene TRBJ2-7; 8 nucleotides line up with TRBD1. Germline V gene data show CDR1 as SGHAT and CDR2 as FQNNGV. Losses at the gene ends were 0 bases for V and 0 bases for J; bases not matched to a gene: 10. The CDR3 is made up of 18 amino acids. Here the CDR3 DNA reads TGTGCCAGCAGCTTAGACCAAGGGACAGGCAGGAGCTCCTACGAGCAGTACTTC. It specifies CASSLDQGTGRSSYEQYF.

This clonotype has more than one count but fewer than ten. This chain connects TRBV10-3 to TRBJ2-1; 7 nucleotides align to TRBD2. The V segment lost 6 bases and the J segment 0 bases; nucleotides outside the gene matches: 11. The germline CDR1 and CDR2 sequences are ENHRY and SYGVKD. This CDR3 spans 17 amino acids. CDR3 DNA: TGTGCCATCAGCCCTACTAGCGCGGAAAGCTCCTACAATGAGCAGTTCTTC. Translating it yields CAISPTSAESSYNEQFF.

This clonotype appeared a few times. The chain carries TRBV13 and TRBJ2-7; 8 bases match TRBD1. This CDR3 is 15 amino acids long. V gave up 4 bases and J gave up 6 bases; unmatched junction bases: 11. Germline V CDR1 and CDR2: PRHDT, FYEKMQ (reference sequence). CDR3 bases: TGTGCCAGCAGCTCCGGACAGGGTCGGGGCCCCGAGCAGTACTTC. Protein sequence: CASSSGQGRGPEQYF.

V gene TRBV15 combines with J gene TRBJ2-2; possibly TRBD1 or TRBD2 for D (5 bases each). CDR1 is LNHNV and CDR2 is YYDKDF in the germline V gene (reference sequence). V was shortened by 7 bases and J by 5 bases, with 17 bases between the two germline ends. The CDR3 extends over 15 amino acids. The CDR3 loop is CATNTLPRGTGELFF. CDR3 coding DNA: TGTGCCACCAACACACTACCGAGGGGAACCGGGGAGCTGTTTTTT.

The CDR3 nucleotides read TGTGCCAGCAGCCAAGAATTAGCCCTCACAGATACGCAGTATTTT. This encodes CASSQELALTDTQYF. The rearrangement joins TRBV3-1 to TRBJ2-3; the D is unclear. Germline V gene sequence: CDR1 LGHDT, CDR2 YNNKEL (reference sequence). The CDR3 has 15 amino acids. V gave up 0 bases and J gave up 2 bases, with 9 bases separating them.

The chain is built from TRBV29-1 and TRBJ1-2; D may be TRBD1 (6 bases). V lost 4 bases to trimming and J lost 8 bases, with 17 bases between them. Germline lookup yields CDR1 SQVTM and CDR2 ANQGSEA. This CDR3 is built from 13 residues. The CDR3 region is CSVAVGLGGGYTF. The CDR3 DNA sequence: TGCAGCGTTGCGGTAGGCTTAGGGGGAGGCTACACCTTC. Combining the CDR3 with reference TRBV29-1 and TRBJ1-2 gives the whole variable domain SAVISQKPSRDICQRGTSLTIQCQVDSQVTMMFWYRQQPGQSLTLIATANQGSEATYESGFVIDKFPISRPNLTFSTLTVSNMSPEDSSIYLCSVAVGLGGGYTFGSGTRLTVV.

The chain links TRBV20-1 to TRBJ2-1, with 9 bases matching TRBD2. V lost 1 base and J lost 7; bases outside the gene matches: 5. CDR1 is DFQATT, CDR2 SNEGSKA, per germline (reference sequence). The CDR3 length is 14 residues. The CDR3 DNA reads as TGCAGTGCTAGAGTAGCGGGAGTAACGAATGAGCAGTTCTTC. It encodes CSARVAGVTNEQFF.

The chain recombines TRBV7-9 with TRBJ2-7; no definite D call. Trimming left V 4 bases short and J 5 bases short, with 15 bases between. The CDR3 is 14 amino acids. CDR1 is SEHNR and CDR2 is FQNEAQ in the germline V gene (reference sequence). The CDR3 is CASSSRSPPHEQYF. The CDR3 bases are TGTGCCAGCAGCTCCCGATCCCCGCCCCACGAGCAGTACTTC.

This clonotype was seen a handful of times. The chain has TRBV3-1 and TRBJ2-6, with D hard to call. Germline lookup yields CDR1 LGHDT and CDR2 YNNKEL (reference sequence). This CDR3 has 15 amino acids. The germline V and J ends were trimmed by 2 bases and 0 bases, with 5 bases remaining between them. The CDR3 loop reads CASSQTPSGANVLTF. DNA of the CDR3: TGTGCCAGCAGCCAAACCCCCTCTGGGGCCAACGTCCTGACTTTC.

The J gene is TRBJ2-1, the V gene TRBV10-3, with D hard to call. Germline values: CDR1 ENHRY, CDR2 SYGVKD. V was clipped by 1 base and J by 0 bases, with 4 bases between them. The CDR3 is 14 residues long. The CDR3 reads CAISELDSYNEQFF. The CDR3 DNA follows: TGTGCCATCAGTGAGTTGGACTCCTACAATGAGCAGTTCTTC.

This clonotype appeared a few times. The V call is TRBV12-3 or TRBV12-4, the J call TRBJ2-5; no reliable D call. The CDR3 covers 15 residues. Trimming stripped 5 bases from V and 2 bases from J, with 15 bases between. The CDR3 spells CASSPRLSFQETQYF. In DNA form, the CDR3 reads TGTGCCAGCAGTCCTCGGCTATCTTTTCAAGAGACCCAGTACTTC.

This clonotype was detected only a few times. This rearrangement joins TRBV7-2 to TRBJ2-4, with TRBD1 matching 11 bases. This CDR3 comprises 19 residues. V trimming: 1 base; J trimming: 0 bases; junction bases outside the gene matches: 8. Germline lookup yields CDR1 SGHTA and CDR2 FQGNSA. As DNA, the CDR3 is TGTGCCAGCAGCTTAGGTTTAGGGACAGGGGGTCTAGCCAAAAACATTCAGTACTTC. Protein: CASSLGLGTGGLAKNIQYF.

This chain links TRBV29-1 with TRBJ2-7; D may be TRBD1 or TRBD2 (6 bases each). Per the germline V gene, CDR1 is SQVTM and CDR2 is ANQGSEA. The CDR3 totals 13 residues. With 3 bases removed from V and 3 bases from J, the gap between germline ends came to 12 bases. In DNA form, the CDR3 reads TGCAGCGTTGACCTCGGGGGCGGCTACGAGCAGTACTTC. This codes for CSVDLGGGYEQYF.

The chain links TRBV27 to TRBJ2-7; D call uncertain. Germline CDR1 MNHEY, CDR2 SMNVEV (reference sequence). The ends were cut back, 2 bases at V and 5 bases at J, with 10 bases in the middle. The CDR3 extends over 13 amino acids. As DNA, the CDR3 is TGTGCCAGCAGTTTAAGGCTGGGGAACGAGCAGTACTTC. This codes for CASSLRLGNEQYF.